The 5 T cell receptor beta chains given below trace back to one sample, sequenced in a study of ipilimumab plus nivolumab after autologous stem cell transplantation. Assay: immunoSEQ multiplex PCR; the TCRdb copy retains only in-frame clones and omits some. The top ten clones hold about 0.88% of a sample with some 43,000 clones, around nine tenths of them seen once. This specimen consisted of PBMCs, obtained in a trial of ipilimumab plus nivolumab as post-transplant consolidation. These TCRs come from a male donor with multiple myeloma.

This clone showed up just once. This chain joins TRBV9 and TRBJ2-3; D remains unclear. Germline CDR1 is SGDLS and CDR2 is YYNGEE. The CDR3 has 14 residues. Trimming stripped 2 bases from V and 10 bases from J, with 17 bases between. DNA for the CDR3: TGTGCCAGCAGCGTCCTTTCTCACATACAGCCGCAGTATTTT. Its translation: CASSVLSHIQPQYF.

The rearrangement links TRBV6-5 to TRBJ1-2; unclear D gene. CDR1 and CDR2 (germline): MNHEY, SVGAGI. The CDR3 is made up of 15 amino acids. Trimming stripped 2 bases from V and 4 bases from J, with 14 bases between. The CDR3: CASSYPMTVGYGYTF. CDR3 sequence (DNA): TGTGCCAGCAGTTACCCGATGACGGTGGGCTATGGCTACACCTTC.

This chain connects TRBV6-1 to TRBJ1-2; no clear D gene. Trimming took 3 bases from V and 8 from J, leaving 10 bases between them. The CDR3 is made up of 12 amino acids. Looked up from germline, CDR1 is MNHNS and CDR2 is SASEGT. CDR3 sequence (DNA): TGTGCCAGCAGTGATGGGAATCGCGGCTACACCTTC. It translates to CASSDGNRGYTF.

The chain employs TRBV5-1 and TRBJ1-2; the D gene is possibly TRBD1 (6 bases). The CDR3 has 14 residues. The V gene's germline CDR1 is SGHRS and CDR2 YFSETQ. Trimming shortened V by 0 bases and J by 6 bases, and 12 bases separated the two germline ends. CDR3 bases: TGCGCCAGCAGCTTGGAGGGGGGCGGCCATGGCTACACCTTC. Its translation: CASSLEGGGHGYTF.

This chain uses TRBV6-5 with TRBJ1-2; 10 nucleotides agree with TRBD1. The length of the CDR3 is 13 residues. The ends lost 0 bases at V and 10 bases at J; junction bases unmatched: 2. CDR1 is MNHEY, CDR2 SVGAGI, per germline. The CDR3 region is CASSYSGTGAYTF. As DNA, the CDR3 is TGTGCCAGCAGTTACTCGGGGACAGGGGCCTACACCTTC.